One sample yielded the 10 T cell receptor beta chains listed below, sequenced in a study of metastatic and nonmetastatic thyroid tumors. From the PCR reads, TCRdb re-called clones with MiXCR. The profile shows roughly 30,000 clones, roughly 3.5% of them singletons. Thyroid surgery had not been preceded by any treatment in any patient. Sequenced input: blood. These receptors originate from a male donor with papillary thyroid cancer or a benign thyroid nodule (not recorded which). Some clones in this sample may be carry-over from other donors' samples.

This clone was observed many times. The chain joins TRBV13 to TRBJ2-7; 7 nucleotides line up with TRBD2. Trimming took 5 bases from V and 4 from J; bases not matched to a gene: 14. Germline loops: CDR1 PRHDT, CDR2 FYEKMQ (reference sequence). CDR3 size: 16 residues. DNA of the CDR3: TGTGCCAGCAGCGCACGAAAAGAGCGGGGCTGGTACGAGCAGTACTTC. Protein: CASSARKERGWYEQYF.

Many counts were recorded for this clone. The chain recombines TRBV20-1 with TRBJ1-4; a weak D match, TRBD1 (6 bases). Deletions cut 3 bases from V and 3 bases from J, with 14 bases between. Germline V gene lookup returns CDR1 DFQATT and CDR2 SNEGSKA (reference sequence). This CDR3 is 15 amino acids long. CDR3 sequence (DNA): TGCAGTGCTAGCTTCGGGGGCTTTGCTAATGAAAAACTGTTTTTT. This codes for CSASFGGFANEKLFF.

This clone has ten or more counts. This chain links TRBV7-3 with TRBJ2-2; D might be TRBD1 or TRBD2, each matching 5 bases. The V and J ends lost 0 bases and 4 bases respectively, with 6 bases between them. The CDR3 totals 14 residues. Germline CDR1 reads SGHTA; CDR2 reads FQGTGA. The CDR3 DNA sequence: TGTGCCAGCAGCTTAACCGGGACCACCGGGGAGCTGTTTTTT. Protein: CASSLTGTTGELFF.

This clone was counted ten times or more. The rearrangement joins TRBV20-1 to TRBJ1-4, with unresolved D. Germline V gene lookup returns CDR1 DFQATT and CDR2 SNEGSKA (reference sequence). The CDR3 spans 16 residues. Trimming removed 3 bases from V and 0 bases from J, with 14 bases in between. The CDR3 DNA sequence: TGCAGTGCTAGTGTTGCCGCCGGTGCAACTAATGAAAAACTGTTTTTT. Translated: CSASVAAGATNEKLFF.

This clone was counted between two and nine times. The J gene is TRBJ2-7, the V gene TRBV6-5; 8 nucleotides align to TRBD2. CDR1 and CDR2 from the germline V gene are MNHEY and SVGAGI. V dropped 8 bases and J dropped 4; count of bases not matched to a gene: 10. This CDR3 contains 14 residues. The CDR3 spells CASAGRASSYEQYF. The CDR3 bases are TGTGCCAGCGCCGGGAGGGCCAGTTCGTACGAGCAGTACTTC.

V and J are TRBV28 and TRBJ1-2; 9 bases agree with TRBD1. With 5 bases clipped from V and 7 bases from J, the junction kept 8 bases outside the gene matches. Germline CDR1 reads MDHEN; CDR2 reads SYDVKM. This CDR3 has 14 amino acids. Here the CDR3 reads CASSTTGGSGGYTF. As DNA, the CDR3 is TGTGCCAGCAGTACCACAGGGGGCAGTGGTGGCTACACCTTC.

V and J are TRBV6-2 or TRBV6-3 and TRBJ2-6, with a tentative D call TRBD1 (5 bases). The germline V and J ends were trimmed by 0 bases and 4 bases, with 7 bases remaining between them. The CDR3 is 15 amino acids. Germline CDR1 and CDR2: MNHEY and SVGEGT. CDR3 nucleotides: TGTGCCAGCAGTTACTCAGGGGCCGGGGCCAACGTCCTGACTTTC. It translates to CASSYSGAGANVLTF.

J is TRBJ1-2 and V is TRBV27; 7 bases are a match to TRBD1. V dropped 4 bases and J dropped 2; count of bases not matched to a gene: 10. This CDR3 has 16 amino acids. Germline CDR1 is MNHEY and CDR2 is SMNVEV (reference sequence). The CDR3 here is CASSSHETGRNYGYTF. The CDR3 DNA reads TGTGCCAGCAGTTCCCATGAGACAGGGCGAAACTATGGCTACACCTTC.

This clone was detected a few times. V and J are TRBV20-1 and TRBJ2-7; the match to TRBD2 covers 12 bases. The CDR3 sequence is 15 residues long. Trimming removed 4 bases from V and 0 bases from J; junction bases left unmatched: 4. Germline V lookup: CDR1 DFQATT, CDR2 SNEGSKA (reference sequence). CDR3 protein: CSAIPTSGSSYEQYF. The CDR3, as DNA: TGCAGTGCTATACCGACTAGCGGGAGCTCCTACGAGCAGTACTTC.

This clone has ten or more counts. Other DNA sequences in the sample encode the same CDR3. J is TRBJ2-5 and V is TRBV20-1; 12 bases are shared with TRBD2. Germline V lookup: CDR1 DFQATT, CDR2 SNEGSKA (reference sequence). The CDR3 has 16 residues. The junction had 3 bases not matched to a gene; V was cut back by 1 base and J by 0 bases. The DNA for the CDR3 is TGCAGTGCTAGAGGGACTAGCGGGAAGTACCAAGAGACCCAGTACTTC. Translation: CSARGTSGKYQETQYF.